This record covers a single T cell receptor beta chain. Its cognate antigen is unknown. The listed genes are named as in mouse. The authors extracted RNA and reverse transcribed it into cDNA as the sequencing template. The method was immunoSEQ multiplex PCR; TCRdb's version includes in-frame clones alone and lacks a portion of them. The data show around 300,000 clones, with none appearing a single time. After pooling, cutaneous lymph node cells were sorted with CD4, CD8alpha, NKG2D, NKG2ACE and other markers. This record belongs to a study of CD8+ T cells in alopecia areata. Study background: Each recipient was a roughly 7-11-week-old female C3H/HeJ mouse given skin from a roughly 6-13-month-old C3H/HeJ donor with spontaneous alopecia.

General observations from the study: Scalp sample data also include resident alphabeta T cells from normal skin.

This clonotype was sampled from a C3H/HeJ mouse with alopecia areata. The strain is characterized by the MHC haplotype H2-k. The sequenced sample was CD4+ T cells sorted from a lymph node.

CDR3 sequence reads: CASSPRDRVQDTQYF. CDR3 DNA, as far as it was read: TGTGCCAGCAGCCCCCGGGACAGGGTACAAGAC. V and J are TRBV5 and TRBJ2-5, with 9 bases that match TRBD1. The read stops 4 residues short of the end of the CDR3; the missing end is completed from the germline J gene. Germline V gene data show CDR1 as LGHNA and CDR2 as YNLKQL (reference sequence). The CDR3 has 15 amino acids. The V segment lost 4 bases and the J segment 3 bases; nucleotides outside the gene matches: 5.